This T cell receptor (beta chain) was recorded in a study of T cell responses to AZD1222 COVID-19 vaccine. Study-wide findings and caveats: Seropositive AZD1222 recipients at baseline numbered only five or six. Clonal diversity was possibly underestimated; the donors were predominantly white British and more often female. The CD4 TCRs associated with vaccination extended across spike and predominated at 160-218 and 743-854. As reported, nearly half of all spike-specific TCRs target variant regions that are unmutated.

The CDR3 length is 14 residues. Trimming shortened V by 2 bases and J by 10 bases, and 15 bases separated the two germline ends. The V gene's germline CDR1 is MNHNS and CDR2 SASEGT. Measured with immunoSEQ multiplex PCR; TCRdb has only the in-frame clones, and not every one. Of 100,000 to 150,000 clones in the sample, around nine tenths were seen once. With regard to this clone: Its target is not known.

The sequence was collected from an adult in good health. This sample comprised peripheral blood, obtained on day 0 of AZD1222 vaccination. The chain carries TRBV6-1 and TRBJ1-5; the D is unclear. The CDR3 DNA follows: TGTGCCAGCAGTGAACGGCCAGGAGAAGGTCCCCAGCATTTT. It is translated as CASSERPGEGPQHF.